This section outlines one T cell receptor (beta chain) sequence together with its context. The data originate from a study of OX40 agonist ivuxolimab in advanced cancers. Across the study: Three patients had partial responses: one hepatocellular carcinoma, two cutaneous melanoma.

Patients with a history of autoimmune disease or on systemic immunosuppression were excluded. Losses at the gene ends were 5 bases for V and 0 bases for J; bases not matched to a gene: 9. Germline lookup yields CDR1 MNHEY and CDR2 SMNVEV (reference sequence). The CDR3 loop spans 17 amino acids. Some clones are missing from TCRdb's copy, which holds only in-frame ones; the method was immunoSEQ multiplex PCR. Altogether more than 10,000 clones are present, approximately 80% being singletons, with the ten largest covering 24%. The sample was CD4+ or CD8+ T cells sorted from blood, taken in a trial of the OX40 agonist ivuxolimab. V is TRBV27 and J is TRBJ2-1, with 8 bases fitting TRBD1. The sequence came from an adult with an advanced solid tumor such as melanoma, head and neck, liver or kidney cancer. Here the CDR3 reads CASSVDREPNSYNEQFF. The CDR3, as DNA: TGTGCCAGCAGTGTGGACAGGGAGCCAAACTCCTACAATGAGCAGTTCTTC.